This record looks at one T cell receptor (beta chain) sequence and its context. Its antigen is as yet unknown. The CDR3 length is 16 residues. Germline CDR1 MNHNS, CDR2 SASEGT. V gave up 0 bases and J gave up 4 bases, with 15 bases separating them. Time point here: blood 2 weeks post-SBRT. As for treatment: 15 Gy SBRT to primary tumor, nephrectomy 4 weeks later. The source of the sample is a study of radiation and T cells in renal cell carcinoma. Study conclusions and caveats: In blood, top tumor clones expanded by 2 weeks, shrinking by 4.

Clones were sequenced by immunoSEQ multiplex PCR, and TCRdb holds only the in-frame ones, with some missing. The sample lists more than 100,000 clones; more than 75% were seen once. This chain uses TRBV6-1 with TRBJ1-2, with D uncertain. The sequence derives from a woman aged 70-85 years with renal cell carcinoma. Sample: blood, taken from a patient whose treatment included radiotherapy and nephrectomy. The CDR3 spells CASSEAPGKASYGYTF. The CDR3 DNA reads as TGTGCCAGCAGTGAAGCCCCTGGAAAAGCCTCCTATGGCTACACCTTC.